One sample yielded the 17 T cell receptor beta chains listed below, sequenced in a study of T cell responses to AZD1222 COVID-19 vaccine. Repertoires were generated with immunoSEQ multiplex PCR, while TCRdb's copy carries only in-frame clones and drops some. The table shows about 200,000 clones, with 80% to 95% occurring only once. The sample here was peripheral blood, taken 28 days after the second AZD1222 dose. These receptors originate from an adult who received the AZD1222 COVID-19 vaccine.

The gene calls are TRBV18 and TRBJ1-1; D perhaps matches TRBD1 (6 bases). The CDR3 totals 14 residues. Germline CDR1 reads KGHSH; CDR2 reads LQKENI. V lost 5 bases, J lost 3 bases, and 13 bases lay in between. The CDR3 DNA reads TGTGCCAGCTCAACACAGGGTACGGACACTGAAGCTTTCTTT. This gives the protein CASSTQGTDTEAFF.

This clone appeared a single time. J is TRBJ2-1 and V is TRBV28; D gene uncertain. Germline V lookup: CDR1 MDHEN, CDR2 SYDVKM. V was pared by 4 bases and J by 4 bases, with 5 bases between. The CDR3 extends over 12 amino acids. CDR3 region: CASSSRYNEQFF. CDR3 nucleotides: TGTGCCAGCAGTTCTAGATACAATGAGCAGTTCTTC.

This clone was counted a single time. For the CDR3, the DNA is TGTGCCAGCACCCCTGGCCCAGGGGGCTTTGGAAACACCATATATTTT. Translating it yields CASTPGPGGFGNTIYF. The rearrangement joins TRBV28 to TRBJ1-3; 8 positions match TRBD1. The CDR3 spans 16 residues. Per the germline V gene, CDR1 is MDHEN and CDR2 is SYDVKM. With V trimmed by 7 bases and J by 3 bases, 11 bases remained unmatched.

The chain recombines TRBV18 with TRBJ2-5, with 8 bases matching TRBD2. This CDR3 is built from 14 residues. Trimming cost V 5 bases and J 5 bases; bases outside gene matches: 7. Germline V gene data show CDR1 as KGHSH and CDR2 as LQKENI. CDR3: CASSTGPGGETQYF. CDR3 nucleotide sequence: TGTGCCAGCTCAACCGGACCGGGAGGGGAGACCCAGTACTTC.

The J gene is TRBJ2-3, the V gene TRBV30, with D maybe TRBD2 (6 bases). Trimming took off 2 bases at V and 0 bases at J, with 12 bases between the two ends. Germline loops: CDR1 GTSNPN, CDR2 SVGIG (reference sequence). The CDR3 is 15 residues long. CDR3 sequence (DNA): TGTGCCTGGAGTAGGTTAGCGGTTAGCACAGATACGCAGTATTTT. This encodes CAWSRLAVSTDTQYF.

V and J are TRBV19 and TRBJ1-1; D possibly corresponds to TRBD1 (5 bases). V lost 7 bases, J lost 5 bases, and 14 bases lay in between. Germline V lookup: CDR1 LNHDA, CDR2 SQIVND (reference sequence). The CDR3 totals 13 residues. The CDR3 here is CASMEGRGTEAFF. In DNA, the CDR3 is TGTGCCAGTATGGAAGGTCGGGGGACTGAAGCTTTCTTT. Complete variable domain (other parts from reference TRBV19 and TRBJ1-1): DGGITQSPKYLFRKEGQNVTLSCEQNLNHDAMYWYRQDPGQGLRLIYYSQIVNDFQKGDIAEGYSVSREKKESFPLTVTSAQKNPTAFYLCASMEGRGTEAFFGQGTRLTVV.

The chain's CDR3 is CASSLGGGVYGYTF. For the CDR3, the DNA is TGCGCCAGCAGCCTCGGGGGGGGCGTCTATGGCTACACCTTC. The chain has TRBV5-1 and TRBJ1-2, with a weak D call TRBD1 (6 bases). The germline CDR1 and CDR2 sequences are SGHRS and YFSETQ. V was clipped by 4 bases and J by 4 bases, with 14 bases between them. The length of the CDR3 is 14 residues.

This chain connects TRBV20-1 to TRBJ2-5; D is possibly TRBD1 or TRBD2 (5 bases each). The CDR3 runs 12 residues. Trimming took off 3 bases at V and 4 bases at J, with 9 bases between the two ends. Per the germline V gene, CDR1 is DFQATT and CDR2 is SNEGSKA (reference sequence). The CDR3 reads CSASTGPETQYF. The DNA of the CDR3 is TGCAGTGCTAGTACGGGGCCAGAGACCCAGTACTTC.

This chain links TRBV7-9 with TRBJ2-1; the D call may be TRBD1 or TRBD2 (5 bases each). V was clipped by 7 bases and J by 8 bases, with 27 bases between them. The CDR3 is 17 residues long. The germline V gene has CDR1 SEHNR and CDR2 FQNEAQ (reference sequence). In nucleotides, the CDR3 is TGTGCCAGCACCAAGCCCGGGGCAGGCCCCACCGGGGATGAGCAGTTCTTC. Translated: CASTKPGAGPTGDEQFF.

The rearrangement joins TRBV19 to TRBJ1-3; no reliable D call. Trimming cost V 3 bases and J 0 bases, with 12 bases left between them. Germline values: CDR1 LNHDA, CDR2 SQIVND (reference sequence). The CDR3 has 16 amino acids. CDR3 bases: TGTGCCAGTAGTATTGGATTCCTTGACTCTGGAAACACCATATATTTT. Amino acids: CASSIGFLDSGNTIYF.

The chain carries TRBV27 and TRBJ1-2; 12 bases agree with TRBD1. V gave up 0 bases and J gave up 9 bases; unmatched junction bases: 5. Per the germline V gene, CDR1 is MNHEY and CDR2 is SMNVEV (reference sequence). The CDR3 totals 15 residues. The CDR3 is CASSLSRDRGHRYTF. Written as DNA, the CDR3 is TGTGCCAGCAGTTTATCGCGGGACAGGGGGCATCGCTACACCTTC.

The V and J genes are TRBV18 and TRBJ1-1; 7 bases agree with TRBD1. Germline loops: CDR1 KGHSH, CDR2 LQKENI. With 7 bases clipped from V and 5 bases from J, the junction kept 10 bases outside the gene matches. The CDR3 has 14 residues. The CDR3 loop reads CASFTIGGMTEAFF. In DNA, the CDR3 is TGTGCCAGCTTCACCATAGGGGGCATGACTGAAGCTTTCTTT.

This clone was seen a single time. This sample also contains other DNA sequences that code for the same CDR3. The chain links TRBV28 to TRBJ1-1; 8 nucleotides align to TRBD1. Trimming took 2 bases from V and 1 from J; bases not matched to a gene: 3. In germline, CDR1 is MDHEN, CDR2 SYDVKM. This CDR3 region has 15 residues. CDR3 in amino acids: CASSLPGTGNTEAFF. Here the CDR3 DNA reads TGTGCCAGCAGTTTACCCGGGACAGGGAACACTGAAGCTTTCTTT.

For the CDR3, the DNA is TGTGCCAGCAAACGGGGACAGAATTACGAGCAGTACTTC. It codes for CASKRGQNYEQYF. V usage is TRBV6-5 and J usage is TRBJ2-7; 7 positions agree with TRBD1. The germline V gene has CDR1 MNHEY and CDR2 SVGAGI. The ends lost 7 bases at V and 4 bases at J; junction bases unmatched: 7. This CDR3 has 13 amino acids.

The V call is TRBV2, the J call TRBJ1-1; D remains unclear. This CDR3 is built from 14 residues. CDR1 and CDR2 from the germline V gene are SNHLY and FYNNEI. Trimming stripped 5 bases from V and 0 bases from J, with 10 bases between. The CDR3 loop reads CASSNLRLNTEAFF. The CDR3 region has the DNA TGTGCCAGCAGTAACCTTCGACTGAACACTGAAGCTTTCTTT.

The chain recombines TRBV11-1 with TRBJ1-2, with TRBD1 matching over 7 bases. The CDR3 totals 13 residues. The trim removed 3 bases at V and 5 bases at J, leaving 3 bases unmatched. The germline gives CDR1 SGHAT, CDR2 FQDESV (reference sequence). The DNA for the CDR3 is TGTGCCAGCAGCTTTTCAGGGGGGTATGGCTACACCTTC. This sequence encodes CASSFSGGYGYTF.

This clone was observed a single time. The chain has TRBV14 and TRBJ2-5; the D is unclear. V lost 5 bases and J lost 5, with 15 bases in between. The germline CDR1 and CDR2 sequences are SGHDN and FVKESK. The CDR3 loop spans 14 amino acids. CDR3 nucleotides: TGTGCCAGCAGCTACTCAGGTACCCGGGAGACCCAGTACTTC. Translated, it gives CASSYSGTRETQYF.